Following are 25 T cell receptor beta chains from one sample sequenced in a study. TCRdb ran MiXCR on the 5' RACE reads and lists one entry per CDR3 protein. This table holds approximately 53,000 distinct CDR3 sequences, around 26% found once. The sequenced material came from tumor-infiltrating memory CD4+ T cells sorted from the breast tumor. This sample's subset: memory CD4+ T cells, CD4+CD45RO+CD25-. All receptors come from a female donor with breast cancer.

Here the CDR3 DNA reads TGTGCCAGCAGTTTATTACAATCCTATGGCTACACCTTC. It encodes CASSLLQSYGYTF. This chain joins TRBV28 and TRBJ1-2; unclear D gene. Trimming cost V 1 base and J 4 bases, with 7 bases left between them. This CDR3 spans 13 amino acids. CDR1 is MDHEN, CDR2 SYDVKM, per germline.

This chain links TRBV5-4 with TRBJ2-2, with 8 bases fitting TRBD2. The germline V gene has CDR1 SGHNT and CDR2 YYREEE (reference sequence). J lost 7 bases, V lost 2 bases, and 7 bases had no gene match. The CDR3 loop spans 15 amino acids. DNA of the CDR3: TGTGCCAGCAGCTTAGACCAGCGGGAGTACGGGGAGCTGTTTTTT. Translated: CASSLDQREYGELFF.

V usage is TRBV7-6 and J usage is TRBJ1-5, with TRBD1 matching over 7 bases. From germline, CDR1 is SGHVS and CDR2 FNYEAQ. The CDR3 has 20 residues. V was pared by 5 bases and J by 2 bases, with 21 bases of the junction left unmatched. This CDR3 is CASSPGDHRGYVGGNQPQHF. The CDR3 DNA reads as TGTGCCAGCAGCCCAGGCGATCACAGGGGATATGTGGGAGGCAATCAGCCCCAGCATTTT.

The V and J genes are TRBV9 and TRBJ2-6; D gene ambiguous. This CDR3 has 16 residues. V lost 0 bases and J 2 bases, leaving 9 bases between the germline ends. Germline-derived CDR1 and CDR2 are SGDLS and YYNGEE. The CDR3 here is CASSVGRTAGANVLTF. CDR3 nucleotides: TGTGCCAGCAGCGTAGGCCGAACGGCTGGGGCCAACGTCCTGACTTTC.

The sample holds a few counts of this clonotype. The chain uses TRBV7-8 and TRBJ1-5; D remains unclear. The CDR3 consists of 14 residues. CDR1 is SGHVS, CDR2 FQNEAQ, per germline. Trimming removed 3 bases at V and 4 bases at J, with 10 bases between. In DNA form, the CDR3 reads TGTGCCAGCAGCTTGGGTTTACGAAATCAGCCCCAGCATTTT. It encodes CASSLGLRNQPQHF.

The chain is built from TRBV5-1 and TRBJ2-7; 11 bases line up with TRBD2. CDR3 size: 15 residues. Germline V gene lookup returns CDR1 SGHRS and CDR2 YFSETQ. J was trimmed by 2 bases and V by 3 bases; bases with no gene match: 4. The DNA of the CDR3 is TGCGCCAGCAGCTCACTAGCGGGAGAACCCTACGAGCAGTACTTC. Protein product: CASSSLAGEPYEQYF.

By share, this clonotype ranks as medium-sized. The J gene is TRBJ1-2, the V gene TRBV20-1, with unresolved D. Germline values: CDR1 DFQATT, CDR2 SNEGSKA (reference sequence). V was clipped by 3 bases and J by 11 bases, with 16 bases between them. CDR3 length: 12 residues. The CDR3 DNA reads TGCAGTGCTAGCAGTCCTTTTGCCCCTTACACCTTC. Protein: CSASSPFAPYTF.

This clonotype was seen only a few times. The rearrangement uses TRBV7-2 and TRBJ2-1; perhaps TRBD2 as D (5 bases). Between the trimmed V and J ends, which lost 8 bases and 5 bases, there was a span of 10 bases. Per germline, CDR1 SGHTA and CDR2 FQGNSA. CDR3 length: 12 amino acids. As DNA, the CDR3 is TGTGCCAGCGGACTTCCCCACAATGAGCAGTTCTTC. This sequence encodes CASGLPHNEQFF.

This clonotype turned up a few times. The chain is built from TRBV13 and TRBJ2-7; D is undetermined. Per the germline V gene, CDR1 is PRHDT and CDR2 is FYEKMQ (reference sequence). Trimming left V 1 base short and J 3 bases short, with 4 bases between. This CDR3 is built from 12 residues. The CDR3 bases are TGTGCCAGCAGCTTAGTCAGCTACGAGCAGTACTTC. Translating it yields CASSLVSYEQYF.

The CDR3: CASSLAGTDSNQPQHF. CDR3 bases: TGTGCCAGCAGCTTGGCCGGGACAGATAGCAATCAGCCCCAGCATTTT. V usage is TRBV7-2 and J usage is TRBJ1-5; 7 bases fit TRBD1. This CDR3 has 16 residues. J lost 0 bases, V lost 3 bases, and 5 bases had no gene match. Germline V gene data show CDR1 as SGHTA and CDR2 as FQGNSA.

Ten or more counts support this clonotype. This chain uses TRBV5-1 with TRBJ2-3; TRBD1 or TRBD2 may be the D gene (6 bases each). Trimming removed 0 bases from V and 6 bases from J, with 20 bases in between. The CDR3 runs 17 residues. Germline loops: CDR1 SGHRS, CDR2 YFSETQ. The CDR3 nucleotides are TGCGCCAGCAGCTTGGTTGGACAACCGGGGGCCTGGGATACGCAGTATTTT. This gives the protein CASSLVGQPGAWDTQYF.

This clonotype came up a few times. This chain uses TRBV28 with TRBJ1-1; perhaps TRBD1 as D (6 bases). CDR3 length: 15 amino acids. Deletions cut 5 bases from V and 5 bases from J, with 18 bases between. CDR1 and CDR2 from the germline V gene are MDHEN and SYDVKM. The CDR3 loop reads CASSDGGGRLTEAFF. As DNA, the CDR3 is TGTGCCAGCAGTGACGGGGGGGGCCGACTGACTGAAGCTTTCTTT. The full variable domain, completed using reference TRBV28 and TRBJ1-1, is DVKVTQSSRYLVKRTGEKVFLECVQDMDHENMFWYRQDPGLGLRLIYFSYDVKMKEKGDIPEGYSVSREKKERFSLILESASTNQTSMYLCASSDGGGRLTEAFFGQGTRLTVV.

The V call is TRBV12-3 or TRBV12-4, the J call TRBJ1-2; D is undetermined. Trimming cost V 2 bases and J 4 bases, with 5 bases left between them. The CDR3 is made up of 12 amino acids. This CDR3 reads CASSLYSYGYTF. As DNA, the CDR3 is TGTGCCAGCAGTTTATACAGCTATGGCTACACCTTC.

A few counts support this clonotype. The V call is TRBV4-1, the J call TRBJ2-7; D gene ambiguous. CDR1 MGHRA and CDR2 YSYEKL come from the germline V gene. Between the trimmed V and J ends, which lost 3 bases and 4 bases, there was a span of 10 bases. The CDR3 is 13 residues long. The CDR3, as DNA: TGCGCCAGCAGCCAGGTGTTAGCTTACGAGCAGTACTTC. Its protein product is CASSQVLAYEQYF.

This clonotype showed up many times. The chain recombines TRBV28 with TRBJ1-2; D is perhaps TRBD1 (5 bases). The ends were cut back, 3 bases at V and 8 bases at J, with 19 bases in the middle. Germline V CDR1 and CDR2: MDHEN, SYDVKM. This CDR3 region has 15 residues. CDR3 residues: CASSLRRGGSRGYTF. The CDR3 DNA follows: TGTGCCAGCAGTTTGCGGAGGGGAGGCTCCAGGGGCTACACCTTC.

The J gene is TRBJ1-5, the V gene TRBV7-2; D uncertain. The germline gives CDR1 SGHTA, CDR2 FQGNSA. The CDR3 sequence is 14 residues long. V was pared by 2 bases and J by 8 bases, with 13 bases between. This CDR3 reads CASSLRLDGEPQHF. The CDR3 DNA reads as TGTGCCAGCAGCTTACGATTGGATGGAGAGCCCCAGCATTTT.

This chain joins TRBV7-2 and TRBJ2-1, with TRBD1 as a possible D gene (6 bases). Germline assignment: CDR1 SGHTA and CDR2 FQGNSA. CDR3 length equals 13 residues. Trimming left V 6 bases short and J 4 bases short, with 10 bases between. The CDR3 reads CASSPRGYNEQFF. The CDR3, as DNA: TGTGCCAGCAGTCCTAGGGGGTACAATGAGCAGTTCTTC.

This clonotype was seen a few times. CDR3: CSALAGLAKNIQYF. CDR3 nucleotides: TGCAGCGCTCTAGCGGGACTAGCCAAAAACATTCAGTACTTC. The gene calls are TRBV29-1 and TRBJ2-4, with 9 bases that match TRBD2. Per the germline V gene, CDR1 is SQVTM and CDR2 is ANQGSEA. V lost 7 bases, J lost 0 bases, and 4 bases stayed unmatched. The CDR3 is 14 amino acids.

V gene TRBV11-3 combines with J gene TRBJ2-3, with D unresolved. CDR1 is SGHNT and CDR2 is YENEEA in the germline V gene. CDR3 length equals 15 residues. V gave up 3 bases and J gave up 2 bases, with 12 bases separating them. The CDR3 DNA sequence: TGTGCCAGCAGCTTTTTCGGCGGCTCCACAGATACGCAGTATTTT. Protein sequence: CASSFFGGSTDTQYF.

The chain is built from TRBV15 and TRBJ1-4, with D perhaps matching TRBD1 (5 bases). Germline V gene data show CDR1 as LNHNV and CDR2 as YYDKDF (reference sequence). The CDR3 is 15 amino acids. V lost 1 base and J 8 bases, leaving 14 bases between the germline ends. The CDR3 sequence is CATSRGTGSSEKLFF. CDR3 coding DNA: TGTGCCACCAGCAGAGGAACAGGTAGTTCGGAAAAACTGTTTTTT.

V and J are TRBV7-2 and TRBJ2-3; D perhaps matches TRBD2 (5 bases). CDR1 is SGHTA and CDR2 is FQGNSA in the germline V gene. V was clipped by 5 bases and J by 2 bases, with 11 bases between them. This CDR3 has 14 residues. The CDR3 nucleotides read TGTGCCAGCAGCCAAGGACTTGCCACAGATACGCAGTATTTT. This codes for CASSQGLATDTQYF.

This chain's CDR3 is CASSRSVTQYF. The CDR3 DNA reads as TGTGCCAGCAGTCGTTCAGTCACGCAGTATTTT. The chain uses TRBV12-3 or TRBV12-4 and TRBJ2-3; D unresolved. CDR3 length: 11 residues. Trimming shortened V by 5 bases and J by 9 bases, and 9 bases separated the two germline ends.

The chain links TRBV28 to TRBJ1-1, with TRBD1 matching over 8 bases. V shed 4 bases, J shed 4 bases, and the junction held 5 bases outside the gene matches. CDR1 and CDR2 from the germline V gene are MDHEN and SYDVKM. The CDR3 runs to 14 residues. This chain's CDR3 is CASSSPGTGTEAFF. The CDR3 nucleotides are TGTGCCAGCAGTTCACCCGGGACAGGCACTGAAGCTTTCTTT.

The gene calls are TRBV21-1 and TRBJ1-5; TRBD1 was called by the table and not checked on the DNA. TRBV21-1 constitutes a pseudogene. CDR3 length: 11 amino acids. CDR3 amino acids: CAGGGNQPQHF. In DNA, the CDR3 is TGTGCCGGGGGGGGCAATCAGCCCCAGCATTTT.

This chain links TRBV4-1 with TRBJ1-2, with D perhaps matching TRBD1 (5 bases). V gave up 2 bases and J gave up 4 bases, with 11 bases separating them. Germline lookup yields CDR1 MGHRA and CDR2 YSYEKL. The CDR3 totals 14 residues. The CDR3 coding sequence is TGCGCCAGCAGCCAACTGGGCGGGACCTATGGCTACACCTTC. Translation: CASSQLGGTYGYTF.